The rows below give T cell receptor beta chains drawn from one sample of a study of post-analysis software for immune sequencing data. Using its own MiXCR run on the PCR reads, TCRdb lists one record per CDR3 protein. The table includes 380,000 or so distinct CDR3 sequences, approximately 33% detected once. Sequences were obtained from blood. The receptors here all came from a girl aged 10-17 years with multiple sclerosis. CDR3s include the opening cysteine and the closing phenylalanine or tryptophan. The D gene is left open where the match is weak. Size values are once, few and many counts, or a class for expanded clones, and some rows have none.

D: NA; size: NA; V: TRBV27; J: TRBJ2-7; CDR3: CASGSRRQGSYEQYF; DNA: TGTGCCAGCGGATCCCGCCGGCAGGGCTCCTACGAGCAGTACTTC
D: TRBD2; size: NA; V: TRBV5-6; J: TRBJ2-3; CDR3: CASSKRLAGGADTQYF; DNA: TGTGCCAGCAGCAAGAGACTAGCGGGGGGTGCAGATACGCAGTATTTT
D: NA; size: NA; V: TRBV6-1; J: TRBJ1-6; CDR3: CARSPATGLNSYNSPLHF; DNA: TGTGCCCGCAGTCCTGCGACAGGACTTAACTCCTATAATTCACCCCTCCACTTT
D: NA; size: NA; V: TRBV7-3; J: TRBJ2-6; CDR3: CASSPQGRGSGANVRTF; DNA: TGTGCCAGCAGCCCACAGGGAAGGGGCTCTGGGGCCAACGTCCGGACTTTC
D: NA; size: few; V: TRBV6-4; J: TRBJ1-2; CDR3: CASSPGAGRAYGYTF; DNA: TGTGCCAGCAGTCCCGGGGCAGGGAGAGCCTATGGCTACACCTTC
D: TRBD1; size: few; V: TRBV5-5; J: TRBJ2-7; CDR3: CASSLAGTGSPRSYEQYF; DNA: TGTGCCAGCAGCTTGGCCGGGACAGGGTCCCCTCGCTCCTACGAGCAGTACTTC
D: NA; size: NA; V: TRBV3-1; J: TRBJ2-1; CDR3: CASSQDEGYYNEQFF; DNA: TGTGCCAGCAGCCAAGATGAGGGGTATTACAATGAGCAGTTCTTC
D: TRBD2; size: NA; V: TRBV20-1; J: TRBJ2-1; CDR3: CSAGRLAGLTYNEQFF; DNA: TGCAGTGCCGGCCGACTAGCGGGGCTTACCTACAATGAGCAGTTCTTC
D: TRBD1; size: NA; V: TRBV18; J: TRBJ2-6; CDR3: CASSPRDSWSLLSGANVLTF; DNA: TGTGCCAGCTCACCACGGGACAGTTGGTCTTTATTATCTGGGGCCAACGTCCTGACTTTC
D: NA; size: few; V: TRBV20-1; J: TRBJ2-1; CDR3: CSAPRTVDSYNEQFF; DNA: TGCAGTGCCCCTAGGACCGTGGACTCCTACAATGAGCAGTTCTTC
D: TRBD1; size: NA; V: TRBV5-1; J: TRBJ2-7; CDR3: CASSQPTGESYEQCF; DNA: TGCGCCAGCAGCCAGCCCACAGGGGAGTCCTACGAGCAGTGCTTC
D: TRBD2; size: few; V: TRBV7-2; J: TRBJ2-1; CDR3: CASSLGLAENEQFF; DNA: TGTGCCAGCAGCTTAGGACTAGCGGAAAATGAGCAGTTCTTC
D: TRBD1; size: NA; V: TRBV7-9; J: TRBJ1-6; CDR3: CASSPNSGGPLHF; DNA: TGTGCCAGCAGCCCGAATTCAGGGGGGCCCCTCCACTTT
D: NA; size: NA; V: TRBV29-1; J: TRBJ2-7; CDR3: CSVDSGQAGYEQYF; DNA: TGCAGCGTTGATAGTGGGCAGGCCGGCTACGAGCAGTACTTC
D: NA; size: few; V: TRBV6-6; J: TRBJ1-2; CDR3: CASSPPDRSYGYTF; DNA: TGTGCCAGCAGTCCCCCAGACAGGAGCTATGGCTACACCTTC
D: NA; size: medium-sized; V: TRBV11-2; J: TRBJ2-5; CDR3: CASSFGESQYF; DNA: TGTGCCAGCAGCTTCGGGGAGTCCCAGTACTTC
D: NA; size: NA; V: TRBV27; J: TRBJ2-1; CDR3: CASSLIALTYNEQFF; DNA: TGTGCCAGCAGTTTAATCGCTCTAACCTACAATGAGCAGTTCTTC
D: NA; size: few; V: TRBV6-5; J: TRBJ2-7; CDR3: CASNSLRDKYEQYF; DNA: TGTGCCAGCAACTCCCTCCGGGACAAATATGAGCAGTACTTC
D: NA; size: few; V: TRBV30; J: TRBJ1-5; CDR3: CAWSAAYYISGNQPQHF; DNA: TGTGCCTGGAGTGCAGCCTATTATATCAGTGGCAATCAGCCCCAGCATTTT
D: NA; size: NA; V: TRBV5-1; J: TRBJ1-1; CDR3: CASSLGEGPTEAFF; DNA: TGCGCCAGCAGCTTAGGGGAAGGTCCCACTGAAGCTTTCTTT
D: NA; size: NA; V: TRBV7-2; J: TRBJ1-5; CDR3: CASSLSGGKNQPQHF; DNA: TGTGCCAGCAGCTTATCGGGGGGCAAAAATCAGCCCCAGCATTTT
D: TRBD1; size: NA; V: TRBV29-1; J: TRBJ2-5; CDR3: CSVDGGTGAQETQYF; DNA: TGCAGCGTTGATGGAGGGACAGGGGCCCAAGAGACCCAGTACTTC
D: TRBD1; size: NA; V: TRBV7-2; J: TRBJ2-5; CDR3: CASRSGTGGRETQYF; DNA: TGTGCCAGCAGATCTGGGACAGGGGGTCGAGAGACCCAGTACTTC
D: NA; size: few; V: TRBV12-3/TRBV12-4; J: TRBJ2-3; CDR3: CASQSRADTQYF; DNA: TGTGCCAGCCAGTCCCGCGCAGATACGCAGTATTTT
D: TRBD2; size: few; V: TRBV11-2; J: TRBJ2-7; CDR3: CASSPDRGGEQYF; DNA: TGTGCCAGCAGCCCGGATCGGGGGGGCGAGCAGTACTTC
D: NA; size: NA; V: TRBV25-1; J: TRBJ2-5; CDR3: CASSEYLTDEQYF; DNA: TGTGCCAGCAGTGAATATTTGACGGATGAGCAGTACTTC
D: NA; size: few; V: TRBV4-1; J: TRBJ1-6; CDR3: CASSPRGNQNSPLHF; DNA: TGCGCCAGCAGCCCGAGGGGGAATCAGAATTCACCCCTCCACTTT
D: NA; size: NA; V: TRBV6-6; J: TRBJ1-2; CDR3: CASSLVQLYGYTF; DNA: TGTGCCAGCAGTTTAGTACAGCTCTATGGCTACACCTTC
D: TRBD1; size: many; V: TRBV4-1; J: TRBJ2-5; CDR3: CASSQDADRAVETQYF; DNA: TGCGCCAGCAGCCAAGATGCGGACAGGGCGGTAGAGACCCAGTACTTC
D: TRBD2; size: NA; V: TRBV29-1; J: TRBJ2-1; CDR3: CSARSGGVSYNEQFF; DNA: TGCAGCGCCCGTAGCGGGGGGGTTTCCTACAATGAGCAGTTCTTC
D: TRBD2; size: NA; V: TRBV9; J: TRBJ2-2; CDR3: CASSDGTSGIANTGELFF; DNA: TGTGCCAGCAGCGACGGGACTAGCGGTATCGCGAACACCGGGGAGCTGTTTTTT
D: TRBD1; size: NA; V: TRBV20-1; J: TRBJ2-1; CDR3: CSARGQGTYNEQFF; DNA: TGCAGTGCTAGAGGACAGGGGACCTACAATGAGCAGTTCTTC
D: TRBD1; size: NA; V: TRBV6-5; J: TRBJ2-7; CDR3: CASSYSIPIDRDEQYF; DNA: TGTGCCAGCAGTTACTCGATCCCCATTGACAGGGACGAGCAGTACTTC
D: TRBD1; size: NA; V: TRBV25-1; J: TRBJ1-2; CDR3: CASSGAGTGKYKGYGYTF; DNA: TGTGCCAGCAGTGGGGCCGGGACAGGGAAATATAAGGGCTATGGCTACACCTTC
D: NA; size: NA; V: TRBV7-9; J: TRBJ2-5; CDR3: CASSLAAGGGETQYF; DNA: TGTGCCAGCAGCTTAGCGGCCGGAGGAGGAGAGACCCAGTACTTC
D: NA; size: few; V: TRBV18; J: TRBJ2-7; CDR3: CASSPQVGGEQYF; DNA: TGTGCCAGCTCACCACAGGTGGGAGGCGAGCAGTACTTC
D: NA; size: few; V: TRBV5-1; J: TRBJ2-5; CDR3: CASSTDGETQYF; DNA: TGCGCCAGCAGCACGGACGGGGAGACCCAGTACTTC
D: TRBD2; size: NA; V: TRBV7-2; J: TRBJ2-3; CDR3: CASSHSVLAGNTDTQYF; DNA: TGTGCCAGCAGCCATAGTGTCCTAGCGGGGAACACAGATACGCAGTATTTT
D: NA; size: few; V: TRBV6-5; J: TRBJ2-1; CDR3: CASAAGLPNNEQFF; DNA: TGTGCCAGCGCCGCGGGTTTACCGAACAATGAGCAGTTCTTC
D: NA; size: NA; V: TRBV12-3/TRBV12-4; J: TRBJ2-3; CDR3: CASSLTKVGTDTQYF; DNA: TGTGCCAGCAGTTTGACTAAAGTAGGCACAGATACGCAGTATTTT
D: NA; size: NA; V: TRBV3-1; J: TRBJ2-3; CDR3: CAGSQGVTDTQYF; DNA: TGTGCCGGCAGCCAAGGAGTCACAGATACGCAGTATTTT